This T cell receptor (beta chain) emerged from a study of T cells of healthy individuals. Between the trimmed V and J ends, which lost 5 bases and 1 base, there was a span of 8 bases. Per the germline V gene, CDR1 is SGHAT and CDR2 is FQNNGV. CDR3 size: 13 residues. TCRdb used MiXCR to reprocess the 5' RACE reads, holding one entry per CDR3 protein. The table shows about 53,000 distinct CDR3 sequences, with roughly 15% occurring only once. This clonotype was obtained from a human donor in good health. V and J are TRBV11-2 and TRBJ1-1; D possibly corresponds to TRBD1 (5 bases). This CDR3 reads CASSADRNTEAFF. In DNA, the CDR3 is TGTGCCAGCAGCGCAGACAGGAACACTGAAGCTTTCTTT. The variable domain in full, completed from reference TRBV11-2 and TRBJ1-1, reads EAGVAQSPRYKIIEKRQSVAFWCNPISGHATLYWYQQILGQGPKLLIQFQNNGVVDDSQLPKDRFSAERLKGVDSTLKIQPAKLEDSAVYLCASSADRNTEAFFGQGTRLTVV.